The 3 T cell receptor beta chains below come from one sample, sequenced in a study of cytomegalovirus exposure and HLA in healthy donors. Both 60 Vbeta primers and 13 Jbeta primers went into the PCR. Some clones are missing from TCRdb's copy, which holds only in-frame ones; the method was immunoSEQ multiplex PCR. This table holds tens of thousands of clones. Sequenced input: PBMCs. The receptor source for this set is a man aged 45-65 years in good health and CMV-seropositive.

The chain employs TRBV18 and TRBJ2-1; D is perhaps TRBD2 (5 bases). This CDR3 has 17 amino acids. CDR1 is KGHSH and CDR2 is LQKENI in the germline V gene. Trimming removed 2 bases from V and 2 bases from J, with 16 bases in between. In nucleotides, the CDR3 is TGTGCCAGCTCACCAGAAGTCCGGGAAGGCCCCTACAATGAGCAGTTCTTC. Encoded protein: CASSPEVREGPYNEQFF.

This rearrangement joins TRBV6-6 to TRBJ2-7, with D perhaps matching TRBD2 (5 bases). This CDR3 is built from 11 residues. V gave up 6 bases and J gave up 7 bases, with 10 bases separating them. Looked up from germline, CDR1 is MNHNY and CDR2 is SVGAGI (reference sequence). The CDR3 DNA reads TGTGCCAGCAGGGCGGCGGGTGAGCAGTACGTC. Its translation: CASRAAGEQYV.

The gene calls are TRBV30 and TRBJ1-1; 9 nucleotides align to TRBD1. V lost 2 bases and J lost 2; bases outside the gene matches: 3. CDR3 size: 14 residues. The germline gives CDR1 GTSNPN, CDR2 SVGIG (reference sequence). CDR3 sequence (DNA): TGTGCCTGGAGTTCGGGACAGGGAAACACTGAAGCTTTCTTT. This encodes CAWSSGQGNTEAFF.